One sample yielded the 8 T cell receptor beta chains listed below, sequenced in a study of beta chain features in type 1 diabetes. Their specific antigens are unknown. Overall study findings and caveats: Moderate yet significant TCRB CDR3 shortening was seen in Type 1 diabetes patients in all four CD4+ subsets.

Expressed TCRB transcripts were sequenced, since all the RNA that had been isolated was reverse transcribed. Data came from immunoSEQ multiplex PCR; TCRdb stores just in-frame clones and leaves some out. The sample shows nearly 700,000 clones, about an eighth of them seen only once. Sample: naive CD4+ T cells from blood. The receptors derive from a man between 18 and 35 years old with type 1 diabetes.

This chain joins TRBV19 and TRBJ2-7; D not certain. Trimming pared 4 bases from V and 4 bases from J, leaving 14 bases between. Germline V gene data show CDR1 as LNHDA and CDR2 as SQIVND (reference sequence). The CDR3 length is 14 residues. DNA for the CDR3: TGTGCCAGTAGTAGGTCTCCGGACGGTTACGAGCAGTACTTC. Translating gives CASSRSPDGYEQYF.

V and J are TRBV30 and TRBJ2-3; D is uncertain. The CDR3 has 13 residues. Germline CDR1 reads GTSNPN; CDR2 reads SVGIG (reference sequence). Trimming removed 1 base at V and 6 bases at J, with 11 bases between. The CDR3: CAWSGGGLDTQYF. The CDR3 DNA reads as TGTGCCTGGAGTGGAGGTGGTCTGGATACGCAGTATTTT.

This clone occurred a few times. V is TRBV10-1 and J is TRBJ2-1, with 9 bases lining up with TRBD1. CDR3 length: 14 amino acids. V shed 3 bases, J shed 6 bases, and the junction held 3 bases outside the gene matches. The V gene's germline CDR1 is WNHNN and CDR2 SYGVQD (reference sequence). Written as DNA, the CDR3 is TGCGCCAGCAGTGAATCGGGACAGGGCAATGAGCAGTTCTTC. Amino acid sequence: CASSESGQGNEQFF.

This CDR3 is CASSGDRVSSPLHF. Written as DNA, the CDR3 is TGTGCCAGCAGTGGGGACAGGGTCAGCTCACCCCTCCACTTT. V gene TRBV6-6 combines with J gene TRBJ1-6; 9 positions agree with TRBD1. The length of the CDR3 is 14 residues. J was trimmed by 10 bases and V by 5 bases; bases with no gene match: 6. Germline-derived CDR1 and CDR2 are MNHNY and SVGAGI (reference sequence).

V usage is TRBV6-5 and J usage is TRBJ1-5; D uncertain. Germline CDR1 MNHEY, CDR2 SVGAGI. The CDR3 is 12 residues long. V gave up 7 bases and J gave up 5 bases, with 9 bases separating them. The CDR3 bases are TGTGCCAGCAATGGACGAGATCAGCCCCAGCATTTT. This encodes CASNGRDQPQHF.

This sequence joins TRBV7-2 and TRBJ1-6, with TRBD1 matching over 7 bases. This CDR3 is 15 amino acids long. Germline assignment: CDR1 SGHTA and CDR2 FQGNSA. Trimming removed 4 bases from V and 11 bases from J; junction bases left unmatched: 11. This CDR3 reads CASSSGQHAGTPLHF. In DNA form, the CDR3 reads TGTGCCAGCAGCTCGGGACAGCATGCAGGGACACCCCTCCACTTT.

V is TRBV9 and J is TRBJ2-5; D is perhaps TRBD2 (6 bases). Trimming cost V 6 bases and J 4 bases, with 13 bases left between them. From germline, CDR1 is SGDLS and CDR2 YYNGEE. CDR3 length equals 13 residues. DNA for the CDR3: TGTGCCAGCACCGCCGAGGGAGGAGAGACCCAGTACTTC. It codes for CASTAEGGETQYF.

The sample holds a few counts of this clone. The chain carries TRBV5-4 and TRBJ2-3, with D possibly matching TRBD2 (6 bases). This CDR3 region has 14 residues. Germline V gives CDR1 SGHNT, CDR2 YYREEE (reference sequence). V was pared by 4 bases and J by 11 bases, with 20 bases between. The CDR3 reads CASSMGTEGARQYF. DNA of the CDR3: TGTGCCAGCAGCATGGGGACTGAAGGGGCGAGGCAGTATTTT.